The 25 T cell receptor beta chains below all came from one sample that was sequenced in a study of cytomegalovirus exposure and HLA in healthy donors (dated by TCRdb to 2016 to 2017). To prepare the library, the immunoSEQ multiplex PCR assay was applied. The table was pulled from immuneACCESS by TCRdb, which kept in-frame rearrangements only. Such tables lose some clones; where checked, under half of the loss comes from unresolved V genes, and the rest has no known cause. In all, the sample holds roughly 100,000 clones, and more than 85% of those were seen once. The ten largest make up over 3% of the sample. The sequenced material came from PBMCs. These TCRs come from a woman between 18 and 29 years old in good health and CMV-seropositive.

A few counts support this clone. The chain carries TRBV12-5 and TRBJ2-7; 11 positions match TRBD2. After removal of 6 bases from V and 5 bases from J, the junction contained 12 bases not matched to a gene. Germline CDR1 LGHNT, CDR2 FRNRAP. The CDR3 loop spans 16 amino acids. CDR3 DNA sequence: TGTGCTAGTGGCCTTCGACTAGCGGGATCAGGCCACGAGCAGTACTTC. This gives the protein CASGLRLAGSGHEQYF.

J is TRBJ1-4 and V is TRBV5-4, with D possibly matching TRBD1 (6 bases). V was pared by 4 bases and J by 8 bases, with 21 bases between. Per the germline V gene, CDR1 is SGHNT and CDR2 is YYREEE (reference sequence). The CDR3 loop spans 16 amino acids. In DNA, the CDR3 is TGTGCCAGCAGCAGGGGGGGCATTATCGGGTCCGAAAAACTGTTTTTT. Translated: CASSRGGIIGSEKLFF.

The chain employs TRBV28 and TRBJ1-5; D gene ambiguous. The V and J ends lost 2 bases and 0 bases respectively, with 5 bases between them. This CDR3 has 14 residues. Germline CDR1 reads MDHEN; CDR2 reads SYDVKM. The CDR3 spells CASSLGLSNQPQHF. The CDR3 nucleotides are TGTGCCAGCAGTTTAGGGCTTAGCAATCAGCCCCAGCATTTT.

V usage is TRBV19 and J usage is TRBJ1-5; 7 positions match TRBD1. The length of the CDR3 is 16 residues. The junction had 16 bases not matched to a gene; V was cut back by 7 bases and J by 7 bases. The germline CDR1 and CDR2 sequences are LNHDA and SQIVND (reference sequence). In DNA form, the CDR3 reads TGTGCCAGTACCGCCGGCGGCAGGGGGAGCGGGCAGCCCCAGCATTTT. Its protein is CASTAGGRGSGQPQHF.

The rearrangement uses TRBV6-5 and TRBJ1-4; unclear D gene. With 2 bases removed from V and 5 bases from J, the gap between germline ends came to 6 bases. This CDR3 region has 13 residues. Germline CDR1 MNHEY, CDR2 SVGAGI. The CDR3 reads CASSYGSNEKLFF. CDR3 in DNA: TGTGCCAGCAGTTACGGTAGCAATGAAAAACTGTTTTTT.

V is TRBV4-1 and J is TRBJ1-3; D is possibly TRBD1 (5 bases). The germline V gene has CDR1 MGHRA and CDR2 YSYEKL. The CDR3 covers 14 residues. Trimming removed 3 bases from V and 2 bases from J, with 8 bases in between. The DNA for the CDR3 is TGCGCCAGCAGCCAGACAGTCCCTGGAAACACCATATATTTT. Translated, it gives CASSQTVPGNTIYF.

The chain carries TRBV5-4 and TRBJ2-1, with unresolved D. The CDR3 has 13 residues. Germline values: CDR1 SGHNT, CDR2 YYREEE (reference sequence). Trimming removed 6 bases at V and 0 bases at J, with 7 bases between. CDR3 in DNA: TGTGCCAGCACGGCTAGCTCCTACAATGAGCAGTTCTTC. Translating it yields CASTASSYNEQFF.

This clone was recorded once. The V gene is TRBV13, the J gene TRBJ2-5; 7 bases fit TRBD2. After removal of 4 bases from V and 5 bases from J, the junction contained 10 bases not matched to a gene. The CDR3 is made up of 15 amino acids. The germline gives CDR1 PRHDT, CDR2 FYEKMQ (reference sequence). The CDR3 loop is CASSSERGGLETQYF. The CDR3 DNA reads as TGTGCCAGCAGCTCCGAGCGGGGAGGGTTGGAGACCCAGTACTTC.

The CDR3: CASRDTGGGLGWSGTGELFF. DNA for the CDR3: TGTGCCAGCAGGGATACAGGGGGGGGATTGGGATGGAGTGGCACCGGGGAGCTGTTTTTT. The chain combines TRBV2 with TRBJ2-2; D may be TRBD1 (8 bases). CDR1 and CDR2 from the germline V gene are SNHLY and FYNNEI. Trimming removed 6 bases from V and 4 bases from J, with 30 bases in between. The CDR3 has 20 residues.

This chain uses TRBV4-1 with TRBJ2-5; tentatively, D is TRBD2 (6 bases). Deletions cut 5 bases from V and 2 bases from J, with 15 bases between. CDR3 length: 15 residues. Germline-derived CDR1 and CDR2 are MGHRA and YSYEKL. The CDR3, as DNA: TGCGCCAGCAGCTGGGACTCGGCGGCACAAGAGACCCAGTACTTC. As protein: CASSWDSAAQETQYF.

This clone appeared a single time. The chain uses TRBV19 and TRBJ1-3, with D unresolved. This CDR3 is 14 amino acids long. Trimming took off 7 bases at V and 6 bases at J, with 16 bases between the two ends. In germline, CDR1 is LNHDA, CDR2 SQIVND (reference sequence). The CDR3 loop reads CASIKRGVENTIYF. As DNA, the CDR3 is TGTGCCAGTATCAAGCGAGGAGTTGAAAACACCATATATTTT.

V and J are TRBV6-1 and TRBJ2-3; weak D call: TRBD2 (6 bases). The germline CDR1 and CDR2 sequences are MNHNS and SASEGT. CDR3 length: 15 residues. V dropped 6 bases and J dropped 6 bases, with 19 bases sitting between them. The CDR3 here is CASSLRLVKGDTQYF. CDR3 in DNA: TGTGCCAGCAGCCTTAGACTAGTAAAAGGGGATACGCAGTATTTT.

This clone occurred once. DNA of the CDR3: TGCGCCAGCAGCCAAGATTCCGGCGTCAGGGGAGCTTTCTTT. This sequence encodes CASSQDSGVRGAFF. The chain uses TRBV4-1 and TRBJ1-1; D is possibly TRBD1 (6 bases). Between the trimmed V and J ends, which lost 0 bases and 10 bases, there was a span of 15 bases. The CDR3 has 14 amino acids. Germline V gene sequence: CDR1 MGHRA, CDR2 YSYEKL.

CDR3 region: CASSPQETGNEQYF. The CDR3 nucleotides are TGCGCCAGCAGCCCTCAAGAGACAGGGAACGAGCAGTACTTC. The V gene is TRBV4-1, the J gene TRBJ2-7; 7 bases are a match to TRBD1. The CDR3 spans 14 residues. Germline values: CDR1 MGHRA, CDR2 YSYEKL. Germline trimming cut 4 bases from V and 5 bases from J; bases unmatched to any gene: 8.

The chain employs TRBV2 and TRBJ2-3; 9 nucleotides align to TRBD2. The germline CDR1 and CDR2 sequences are SNHLY and FYNNEI. This CDR3 is 16 amino acids long. J lost 6 bases, V lost 11 bases, and 18 bases had no gene match. In DNA, the CDR3 is TGTGCCCGTAGTGAGGTCGCGGGGGGGCCGTCGGATACGCAGTATTTT. It specifies CARSEVAGGPSDTQYF.

This rearrangement joins TRBV18 to TRBJ2-5, with 8 positions matching TRBD2. CDR1 KGHSH and CDR2 LQKENI come from the germline V gene. With 4 bases clipped from V and 4 bases from J, the junction kept 5 bases outside the gene matches. This CDR3 region has 14 residues. Here the CDR3 DNA reads TGTGCCAGCTCACAAAGCGGGGGTGGAGAGACCCAGTACTTC. Translation gives CASSQSGGGETQYF.

The chain uses TRBV15 and TRBJ2-1, with TRBD2 matching 10 bases. Trimming at V came to 7 bases and at J to 0 bases, leaving 12 bases not matched to a gene. Germline V gives CDR1 LNHNV, CDR2 YYDKDF (reference sequence). This CDR3 spans 18 amino acids. The CDR3 DNA reads as TGTGCCACCACCTGGACTAGCGGATTTTTTAGCTCCTACAATGAGCAGTTCTTC. Amino acids: CATTWTSGFFSSYNEQFF. The full variable domain, rest sourced from reference TRBV15 and TRBJ2-1, is DAMVIQNPRYQVTQFGKPVTLSCSQTLNHNVMYWYQQKSSQAPKLLFHYYDKDFNNEADTPDNFQSRRPNTSFCFLDIRSPGLGDTAMYLCATTWTSGFFSSYNEQFFGPGTRLTVL.

V gene TRBV27 combines with J gene TRBJ2-2; 9 positions agree with TRBD1. CDR1 and CDR2 (germline): MNHEY, SMNVEV (reference sequence). Germline trimming cut 5 bases from V and 5 bases from J; bases unmatched to any gene: 6. The CDR3 loop spans 15 amino acids. The CDR3 DNA is TGTGCCAGCAGTAAGGACAGGGGATTTACCGGGGAGCTGTTTTTT. Amino acids: CASSKDRGFTGELFF.

In this sample, this clone turned up once. The chain recombines TRBV9 with TRBJ1-6; no definite D call. The length of the CDR3 is 14 residues. The germline gives CDR1 SGDLS, CDR2 YYNGEE. V lost 6 bases to trimming and J lost 5 bases, with 12 bases between them. The CDR3, as DNA: TGTGCCAGCACCCGAGGAGCCAATAATTCACCCCTCCACTTT. It encodes CASTRGANNSPLHF.

This chain's CDR3 is CASSQYRATDTQYF. CDR3 DNA sequence: TGCGCCAGCAGCCAATACAGGGCGACAGATACGCAGTATTTT. The chain couples TRBV4-1 to TRBJ2-3, with D maybe TRBD1 (6 bases). This CDR3 comprises 14 residues. CDR1 and CDR2 from the germline V gene are MGHRA and YSYEKL. V lost 2 bases and J lost 3, with 9 bases in between.

This clone came up once. The genes are TRBV11-3 and TRBJ1-1; 8 nucleotides line up with TRBD1. The CDR3 covers 15 residues. V trimming: 0 bases; J trimming: 4 bases; junction bases outside the gene matches: 4. CDR1 is SGHNT, CDR2 YENEEA, per germline. CDR3 nucleotide sequence: TGTGCCAGCAGCTTAGAAGGGACAGGCTCCACTGAAGCTTTCTTT. Its translation is CASSLEGTGSTEAFF.

The CDR3 bases are TGTGCCAGCAGTCCCCGGGGATCCTACGAGCAGTACTTC. It codes for CASSPRGSYEQYF. V and J are TRBV27 and TRBJ2-7, with D maybe TRBD2 (5 bases). V gave up 5 bases and J gave up 1 base, with 9 bases separating them. Germline-derived CDR1 and CDR2 are MNHEY and SMNVEV (reference sequence). The CDR3 contains 13 residues.

V is TRBV12-5 and J is TRBJ1-2; 7 bases match TRBD1. V lost 4 bases, J lost 1 base, and 12 bases stayed unmatched. The CDR3 sequence is 17 residues long. CDR1 is LGHNT and CDR2 is FRNRAP in the germline V gene. CDR3 DNA: TGTGCTAGTGGTTCGATCTACGGGACAGCTCGTAACTATGGCTACACCTTC. The encoded protein is CASGSIYGTARNYGYTF.

V and J are TRBV15 and TRBJ2-5; 7 nucleotides agree with TRBD1. This CDR3 region has 12 residues. In germline, CDR1 is LNHNV, CDR2 YYDKDF (reference sequence). Unmatched junction bases numbered 8, after V lost 4 bases and J lost 12 bases. CDR3 nucleotides: TGTGCCACCAGCAAAAGCCGGGACAGCAAGTACTTC. Encoded protein: CATSKSRDSKYF. Full variable domain (outside the CDR3, taken from reference TRBV15 and TRBJ2-5): DAMVIQNPRYQVTQFGKPVTLSCSQTLNHNVMYWYQQKSSQAPKLLFHYYDKDFNNEADTPDNFQSRRPNTSFCFLDIRSPGLGDTAMYLCATSKSRDSKYFGPGTRLLVL.

This chain links TRBV19 with TRBJ1-2, with a tentative D call TRBD1 (6 bases). CDR3 length equals 12 residues. V was clipped by 9 bases and J by 1 base, with 9 bases between them. Germline V lookup: CDR1 LNHDA, CDR2 SQIVND (reference sequence). The CDR3 is CASRDNNYGYTF. CDR3 DNA sequence: TGTGCCAGCCGGGACAATAACTATGGCTACACCTTC.